This T cell receptor (beta chain) was identified in a study of blood T cell repertoires in COVID-19. CDR3 length: 16 amino acids. Trimming cost V 3 bases and J 3 bases, with 19 bases left between them. Germline CDR1 is SGHRS and CDR2 is YFSETQ. Here immunoSEQ multiplex PCR was the method, and the copy in TCRdb shows in-frame clones only, minus some. The sample consists of 70,000 to 80,000 clones, around 76% of them appearing once. The chain couples TRBV5-1 to TRBJ2-7; weak D call: TRBD2 (7 bases). This TCR was sampled from an elderly woman with acute or convalescent COVID-19. The specimen was peripheral blood. The CDR3 reads CASSSGGRDTIYEQYF. The CDR3 nucleotides are TGCGCCAGCAGCTCGGGGGGCCGGGACACGATCTACGAGCAGTACTTC.